The 19 T cell receptor beta chains presented below share a single source sample, sequenced in a study of blood T cells in healthy people across ages (dated by TCRdb to between 2015 and 2016). Preparation of the library involved 5' RACE. The data were produced on an Illumina HiSeq 2500. A second PCR of roughly 7 to 12 cycles was run with a J-beta primer mix and a sample-barcoded 5' primer. TCRdb ran its own pipeline on the public reads, namely fastp trimming at Q25 and MiXCR clone calling, and kept in-frame beta chains. Every distinct CDR3 protein forms one entry, paired with its most common genes and DNA. Recorded for this sample are approximately 800,000 distinct CDR3 sequences; 62% of them occurred a single time. Of the sample, roughly 26% is held by the ten largest clones. Sequencing was performed on blood. The receptors here all came from a man younger than 45 in good health.

The chain is built from TRBV7-2 and TRBJ2-5, with 7 bases fitting TRBD2. The CDR3 sequence is 14 residues long. From germline, CDR1 is SGHTA and CDR2 FQGNSA. V was pared by 5 bases and J by 1 base, with 4 bases of the junction left unmatched. The DNA of the CDR3 is TGTGCCAGCAGCATGAGCGGGGTCCAAGAGACCCAGTACTTC. Protein sequence: CASSMSGVQETQYF.

The genes are TRBV6-5 and TRBJ1-2; TRBD1 might be the D (5 bases). The CDR3 runs 13 residues. The germline gives CDR1 MNHEY, CDR2 SVGAGI. The V gene lost 2 bases and the J gene lost 2 bases, with 6 bases spanning the gap. Written as DNA, the CDR3 is TGTGCCAGCAGTTACGACAGCAACTATGGCTACACCTTC. Translation gives CASSYDSNYGYTF.

In its sample, this clonotype was seen once. CDR3 nucleotides: TGTGCCAGCAGCTTAAAGGGCGGGGGGGCCCGTGAGACCCAGTACTTC. Amino acids: CASSLKGGGARETQYF. The chain couples TRBV7-3 to TRBJ2-5; TRBD2 matches at 9 bases. CDR3 length equals 16 residues. V trimming: 1 base; J trimming: 5 bases; junction bases outside the gene matches: 8. Germline CDR1 reads SGHTA; CDR2 reads FQGTGA.

The chain is built from TRBV7-9 and TRBJ2-1; weak D call: TRBD1 (6 bases). The CDR3 is 14 amino acids. Germline V CDR1 and CDR2: SEHNR, FQNEAQ (reference sequence). V was pared by 0 bases and J by 9 bases, with 12 bases between. CDR3 sequence (DNA): TGTGCCAGCAGCTTAGCGATTCAGGGGATTGAGCAGTTCTTC. It codes for CASSLAIQGIEQFF.

The chain uses TRBV7-2 and TRBJ2-3; D may be TRBD1 (5 bases). Germline lookup yields CDR1 SGHTA and CDR2 FQGNSA. The V end lost 2 bases, the J end lost 5 bases, and 11 bases lay between the germline ends. CDR3 length: 14 residues. The CDR3 nucleotides are TGTGCCAGCAGCTTATACAGTGGACAAGATACGCAGTATTTT. This gives the protein CASSLYSGQDTQYF.

The V gene is TRBV7-3, the J gene TRBJ2-3; the D gene is possibly TRBD1 (5 bases). CDR1 and CDR2 (germline): SGHTA, FQGTGA. The germline V and J ends were trimmed by 2 bases and 3 bases, with 12 bases remaining between them. The CDR3 spans 15 residues. The CDR3 nucleotides read TGTGCCAGCAGCTTAGCCCCAGGGCCAACAGATACGCAGTATTTT. Encoded protein: CASSLAPGPTDTQYF.

The genes are TRBV6-2 or TRBV6-3 and TRBJ2-1; the match to TRBD2 covers 9 bases. From germline, CDR1 is MNHEY and CDR2 SVGEGT. Unmatched junction bases numbered 3, after V lost 1 base and J lost 5 bases. The CDR3 extends over 15 amino acids. In DNA, the CDR3 is TGTGCCAGCAGTTACTTGAGCGGGGGGAACAATGAGCAGTTCTTC. It is translated as CASSYLSGGNNEQFF.

The chain employs TRBV11-1 and TRBJ2-3; D is possibly TRBD2 (6 bases). The V end lost 5 bases, the J end lost 5 bases, and 11 bases lay between the germline ends. Germline CDR1 and CDR2: SGHAT and FQDESV (reference sequence). CDR3 length equals 13 residues. The CDR3 region has the DNA TGTGCCAGCAGCCTCTCGGAGGGAGATACGCAGTATTTT. Its protein is CASSLSEGDTQYF.

Here the CDR3 DNA reads TGTGCCTGGAGTCTCCCGGACAGATTAGGAGAGACCCAGTACTTC. This encodes CAWSLPDRLGETQYF. The chain joins TRBV30 to TRBJ2-5; possibly TRBD1 for D (6 bases). The V end was cut by 2 bases, the J end by 4 bases, with 17 bases between. Germline values: CDR1 GTSNPN, CDR2 SVGIG (reference sequence). The CDR3 covers 15 residues.

J is TRBJ2-5 and V is TRBV16; D not resolved. V lost 0 bases, J lost 4 bases, and 3 bases lay in between. This CDR3 comprises 12 residues. Per the germline V gene, CDR1 is KGHSY and CDR2 is FQNENV. The CDR3 nucleotides are TGTGCCAGCAGCCAATCGCTAGAGACCCAGTACTTC. Its protein product is CASSQSLETQYF.

The rearrangement links TRBV27 to TRBJ1-2, with D perhaps matching TRBD1 (5 bases). Looked up from germline, CDR1 is MNHEY and CDR2 is SMNVEV (reference sequence). The V gene lost 7 bases and the J gene lost 6 bases, with 24 bases spanning the gap. The CDR3 loop spans 16 amino acids. The CDR3 DNA is TGTGCCAGCACGCTCACGCCGCTGGACGGGACCAATGGCTACACCTTC. Amino acids: CASTLTPLDGTNGYTF.

This clonotype was seen many times. This rearrangement joins TRBV12-3 or TRBV12-4 to TRBJ2-7; tentatively, D is TRBD2 (6 bases). The V end lost 5 bases, the J end lost 2 bases, and 16 bases lay between the germline ends. This CDR3 comprises 15 residues. As DNA, the CDR3 is TGTGCCAGCAGTCCCCGAGGTAGCGGAGCCTACGAGCAGTACTTC. Amino acid sequence: CASSPRGSGAYEQYF.

The gene calls are TRBV5-1 and TRBJ1-1; TRBD1 matches at 7 bases. Germline loops: CDR1 SGHRS, CDR2 YFSETQ. This CDR3 is 14 amino acids long. V shed 3 bases, J shed 3 bases, and the junction held 5 bases outside the gene matches. The CDR3 protein is CASSYTGADTEAFF. The CDR3 coding sequence is TGCGCCAGCAGCTACACAGGGGCAGACACTGAAGCTTTCTTT.

V gene TRBV2 combines with J gene TRBJ1-5, with 7 nucleotides matching TRBD1. The CDR3 is 15 amino acids. CDR1 SNHLY and CDR2 FYNNEI come from the germline V gene. V lost 8 bases to trimming and J lost 0 bases; unmatched junction nucleotides: 7. CDR3 amino acids: CASLGTAGSNQPQHF. The CDR3 DNA is TGTGCCAGCCTTGGGACAGCGGGTAGCAATCAGCCCCAGCATTTT.

The chain employs TRBV27 and TRBJ2-3, with 10 nucleotides matching TRBD2. Germline CDR1 is MNHEY and CDR2 is SMNVEV (reference sequence). The V segment lost 1 base and the J segment 4 bases; nucleotides outside the gene matches: 5. This CDR3 spans 16 amino acids. CDR3 nucleotide sequence: TGTGCCAGCAGTTTATACAGCGGGGGGGTCTCAGATACGCAGTATTTT. Translated: CASSLYSGGVSDTQYF.

Only a few counts were recorded for this clonotype. J is TRBJ2-7 and V is TRBV7-2; tentatively, D is TRBD1 or TRBD2 (5 bases each). This CDR3 spans 15 amino acids. Between the trimmed V and J ends, which lost 3 bases and 2 bases, there was a span of 14 bases. In germline, CDR1 is SGHTA, CDR2 FQGNSA. The DNA of the CDR3 is TGTGCCAGCAGCTTGTATGGGGACGGTACCTACGAGCAGTACTTC. It encodes CASSLYGDGTYEQYF.

The chain joins TRBV20-1 to TRBJ2-1, with D possibly TRBD2 on 7 matching bases. Germline assignment: CDR1 DFQATT and CDR2 SNEGSKA (reference sequence). This CDR3 has 18 residues. V was cut by 4 bases and J by 1 base, with 23 bases left in between. The CDR3 here is CSAIAPWGGGLSYNEQFF. Here the CDR3 DNA reads TGCAGTGCTATCGCTCCATGGGGGGGGGGCCTTTCCTACAATGAGCAGTTCTTC.

V and J are TRBV5-5 and TRBJ2-6; no reliable D call. Germline V gives CDR1 SGHKS, CDR2 YYEKEE (reference sequence). This CDR3 comprises 15 residues. V lost 2 bases and J lost 0, with 6 bases in between. CDR3 coding DNA: TGTGCCAGCAGCTTTTGGCACTCTGGGGCCAACGTCCTGACTTTC. This codes for CASSFWHSGANVLTF.

V is TRBV4-3 and J is TRBJ2-7; D possibly corresponds to TRBD2 (6 bases). Germline lookup yields CDR1 LGHNA and CDR2 YSLEER. Between the trimmed V and J ends, which lost 4 bases and 2 bases, there was a span of 15 bases. The length of the CDR3 is 15 residues. The CDR3 sequence: CASSLRGGDPYEQYF. The DNA of the CDR3 is TGCGCCAGCAGCCTGAGGGGCGGGGACCCCTACGAGCAGTACTTC.